A selection of T cell receptor beta chains follows, all from one sample in a study of identical twins. TCRdb analysed the 5' RACE reads with MiXCR anew, one entry per CDR3 protein. Among a few hundred thousand distinct CDR3 sequences listed, roughly 9.5% were seen once. These data were also reused for a study on yellow fever vaccine responses in identical twins.

The specimen was PBMCs. The receptors derive from a woman younger than 30 in good health. Both conserved end residues are part of each CDR3. D genes are given only for firm matches. Expanded clones are given a class, and other clones once, few, many or no size at all.

TGTGCCAGCAGTGATTTCATTCAGTACTTC,CASSDFIQYF,TRBJ2-4,TRBV2,-,-
TGCGCCAGCAGCTCTTCTTACGCTGAAGCTTTCTTT,CASSSSYAEAFF,TRBJ1-1,TRBV5-1,many,-
TGTGCCAGCAGCCATGAAGATAGCGGGGGCTACAATGAGCAGTTCTTC,CASSHEDSGGYNEQFF,TRBJ2-1,TRBV4-2,many,TRBD2
TGCAGCGTTGAAGAAGCGGCTAGCGGGGACCCCGATGAGCAGTTCTTC,CSVEEAASGDPDEQFF,TRBJ2-1,TRBV29-1,many,TRBD2
TGTGCCTGGGACAGGGGGCTCCTGTACAATGAGCAGTTCTTC,CAWDRGLLYNEQFF,TRBJ2-1,TRBV30,-,TRBD1
TGCAGTGCTAGATCCTCTAGCGGGGTTACGTGGGGCACAGATACGCAGTATTTT,CSARSSSGVTWGTDTQYF,TRBJ2-3,TRBV20-1,-,TRBD2
TGTGCCAGCAGCTTAGCGCGAACAGTCGACGAGCAGTACTTC,CASSLARTVDEQYF,TRBJ2-7,TRBV7-9,-,-
TGTGCCAGCGGGCCCGCGGGAGCTTTCTTT,CASGPAGAFF,TRBJ1-1,TRBV9,-,-
TGTGCCACCAGTGATTCTACTAGCGGGTACCAAGAGACCCAGTACTTC,CATSDSTSGYQETQYF,TRBJ2-5,TRBV24-1,few,TRBD2
TGTGCCAGCAGCTCCCAGACTAGCGGGAGCACAGATACGCAGTATTTT,CASSSQTSGSTDTQYF,TRBJ2-3,TRBV7-4,few,TRBD2
TGTGCTAGTGCCCTCGGAAGAGGGGAAATTATAAACAATGAGCAGTTCTTC,CASALGRGEIINNEQFF,TRBJ2-1,TRBV12-5,many,-
TGCGCCAGCAGTAAGCGGGAGGGGGTAGAGACCCAGTACTTC,CASSKREGVETQYF,TRBJ2-5,TRBV10-2,many,TRBD2
TGTGCCAGAGGACAGAGGAATCAGCCCCAGCATTTT,CARGQRNQPQHF,TRBJ1-5,TRBV7-6,many,-
TGCGCCAGCAGCGGCGGGGTCAGCTACGAGCAGTACTTC,CASSGGVSYEQYF,TRBJ2-7,TRBV5-1,few,-
TGTGCCAGCAGCCCCCCCGGAGGGGGAAGCACCGGGGAGCTGTTTTTT,CASSPPGGGSTGELFF,TRBJ2-2,TRBV7-3,-,-
TGTGCCAGCAGCGGGGACAGGGTTGTTAGTGAAGCTTTCTTT,CASSGDRVVSEAFF,TRBJ1-1,TRBV6-1,-,TRBD1
TGTGCCAGCAGCTTCGCCGGATCAGATACGCAGTATTTT,CASSFAGSDTQYF,TRBJ2-3,TRBV7-9,many,-
TGTGCCAGCACCGGGGGGAAAGGTGATACGCAGTATTTT,CASTGGKGDTQYF,TRBJ2-3,TRBV6-1,few,TRBD2
TGTGCCATCAATACTAACCAAGAGACCCAGTACTTC,CAINTNQETQYF,TRBJ2-5,TRBV10-3,-,-
TGTGCCAGCGGCCGCGGGGGGTACCGTGAGACCCAGTACTTC,CASGRGGYRETQYF,TRBJ2-5,TRBV27,-,TRBD2
TGCAGCGAGACCCCCGGGACCCAAAACAATGAGCAGTTCTTC,CSETPGTQNNEQFF,TRBJ2-1,TRBV29-1,-,-
TGTGCCTGGAGTGCAAAACAGGGGAGAGTAGGAGATACGCAGTATTTT,CAWSAKQGRVGDTQYF,TRBJ2-3,TRBV30,few,TRBD1
TGTGCCAGCAGTTCGACTAGCGGGGGGGTGCGGGAGCAGTACTTC,CASSSTSGGVREQYF,TRBJ2-7,TRBV7-6,few,TRBD2
TGCGCCAGCAGATACAGTTTCCAATCTAGCGCTCTTCGCACAGATACGCAGTATTTT,CASRYSFQSSALRTDTQYF,TRBJ2-3,TRBV5-1,-,-
TGTGCCAGCAGCGGACTAGCGGGGCTTTCCTACAATGAGCAGTTCTTC,CASSGLAGLSYNEQFF,TRBJ2-1,TRBV6-1,-,TRBD2
TGTGCCTGGGCGTCCGGGACAGGGAAAAACATTCAGTACTTC,CAWASGTGKNIQYF,TRBJ2-4,TRBV30,many,TRBD1
TGCAGTGCATCCCCATTGGGTAATCAGCCCCAGCATTTT,CSASPLGNQPQHF,TRBJ1-5,TRBV20-1,few,-
TGTGCCAGCAGCGGAACACAGGGGAGCTCTGGGGCCAACGTCCTGACTTTC,CASSGTQGSSGANVLTF,TRBJ2-6,TRBV5-6,-,TRBD1
TGCAGTGCTAGAGATCTGGCGGGAGATGAGACCCAGTACTTC,CSARDLAGDETQYF,TRBJ2-5,TRBV20-1,many,TRBD2
TGTGCCAGCAGCCGCGGAGCTAGCGGGGACCGGACCGGGGAGCTGTTTTTT,CASSRGASGDRTGELFF,TRBJ2-2,TRBV7-9,few,TRBD2
TGTGCCATCTGTTTTTGGCTGCAAGGGAGCTCCTATAATTCACCCCTCCACTTT,CAICFWLQGSSYNSPLHF,TRBJ1-6,TRBV12-3/TRBV12-4,-,-
TGTGCCAGCAGTCCACGACAGGGGTTCTCCTACAATGAGCAGTTCTTC,CASSPRQGFSYNEQFF,TRBJ2-1,TRBV12-3/TRBV12-4,few,TRBD1
TGTGCCAGCAGCGTGCATAGCGGGGCTAGCGGGGGGCCCTACAATGAGCAGTTCTTC,CASSVHSGASGGPYNEQFF,TRBJ2-1,TRBV9,few,TRBD2
TGTGCCAGCAGATCCGGGACAGGGGCCTACGAGCAGTACTTC,CASRSGTGAYEQYF,TRBJ2-7,TRBV12-3/TRBV12-4,many,TRBD1
TGTGCCAGCAGTGAAAGCGGGAGATCCTACAATGAGCAGTTCTTC,CASSESGRSYNEQFF,TRBJ2-1,TRBV2,-,TRBD2
TGTGCCAGCAGCCAAGCGTTGTCCGCTCGCTGGGGGAATCAGCCCCAGCATTTT,CASSQALSARWGNQPQHF,TRBJ1-5,TRBV3-1,-,-
TGTGCCAGCAGCTTAGGAAGGGCCTACGAGCAGTACTTC,CASSLGRAYEQYF,TRBJ2-7,TRBV7-2,many,-
TGTGCCAGCAGCTTAGCAGGGACAGGAGCTCAGCCCCAGCATTTT,CASSLAGTGAQPQHF,TRBJ1-5,TRBV7-6,few,TRBD1
TGTGCCAGCAGCCCGCGTCAACAAGAGACCCAGTACTTC,CASSPRQQETQYF,TRBJ2-5,TRBV7-9,few,-
TGTGCCAGCAGTCAGCCCAGTGAGACCCAGTACTTC,CASSQPSETQYF,TRBJ2-5,TRBV28,-,-
TGCGCCAGCAGCCAAGGACTAGCGGGAGGGGGGAGTTACGAGCAGTACTTC,CASSQGLAGGGSYEQYF,TRBJ2-7,TRBV4-1,few,TRBD2
TGTGCCAGCAGTTACGGGGACAGGGGTGGAGGCTACACCTTC,CASSYGDRGGGYTF,TRBJ1-2,TRBV6-5,-,TRBD1
TGTGCCAGCAGCCAGCCGGGACCTCTCACAGATACGCAGTATTTT,CASSQPGPLTDTQYF,TRBJ2-3,TRBV3-1,-,-
TGCAGCGGCAGCGGGAGCGCAGATACGCAGTATTTT,CSGSGSADTQYF,TRBJ2-3,TRBV29-1,many,TRBD2
TGTGCCAGCAGTTACGACAGCCTTACGGCCCAGTACTTC,CASSYDSLTAQYF,TRBJ2-5,TRBV6-2/TRBV6-3,-,-
TGTGCCAGCAGCCCCCTGGAGAGGGTCTACGAGCAGTACTTC,CASSPLERVYEQYF,TRBJ2-7,TRBV7-9,-,-
TGTGCCAGCAGCTTCCGGGACGGCACCGGGGAGCTGTTTTTT,CASSFRDGTGELFF,TRBJ2-2,TRBV7-9,few,-
TGTGCCAGCAGAACCGGGAGCTCCTACAATGAGCAGTTCTTC,CASRTGSSYNEQFF,TRBJ2-1,TRBV12-3/TRBV12-4,many,-
TGTGCCAGCAGTGACGGACTCAAATTACAAGAGACCCAGTACTTC,CASSDGLKLQETQYF,TRBJ2-5,TRBV6-2/TRBV6-3,-,-
TGTGCCACCAAACCCACCGGGCCCAGGGCAGATACGCAGTATTTT,CATKPTGPRADTQYF,TRBJ2-3,TRBV2,-,-
TGCAGCGCCATTCCTGCGCGTTCTAGAAACACCATATATTTT,CSAIPARSRNTIYF,TRBJ1-3,TRBV29-1,many,-
TGCAGCGTTGGAGGACTAGCGGCCGAACCTCTCCGTTTCAATGAGCAGTTCTTC,CSVGGLAAEPLRFNEQFF,TRBJ2-1,TRBV29-1,many,TRBD2
TGTGCCAGCGGGACAGGGGATTACACCGGGGAGCTGTTTTTT,CASGTGDYTGELFF,TRBJ2-2,TRBV12-3/TRBV12-4,few,TRBD1